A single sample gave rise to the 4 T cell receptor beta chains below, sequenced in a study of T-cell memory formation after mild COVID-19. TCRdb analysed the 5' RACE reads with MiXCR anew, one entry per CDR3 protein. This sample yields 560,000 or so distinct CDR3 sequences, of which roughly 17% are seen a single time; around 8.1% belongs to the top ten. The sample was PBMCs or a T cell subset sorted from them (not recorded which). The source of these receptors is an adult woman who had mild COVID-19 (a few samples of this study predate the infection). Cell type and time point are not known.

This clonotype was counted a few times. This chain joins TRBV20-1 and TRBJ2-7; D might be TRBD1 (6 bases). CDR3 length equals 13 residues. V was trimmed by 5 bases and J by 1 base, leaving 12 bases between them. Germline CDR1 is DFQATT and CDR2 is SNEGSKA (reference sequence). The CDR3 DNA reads TGCAGTGCTCCGCCGACAGGTTCCTACGAGCAGTACTTC. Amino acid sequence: CSAPPTGSYEQYF.

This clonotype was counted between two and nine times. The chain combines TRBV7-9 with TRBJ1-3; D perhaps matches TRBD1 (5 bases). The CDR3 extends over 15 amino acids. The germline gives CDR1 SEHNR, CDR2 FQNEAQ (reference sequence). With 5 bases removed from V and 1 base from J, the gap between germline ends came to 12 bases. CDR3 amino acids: CASSANRRSGNTIYF. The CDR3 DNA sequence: TGTGCCAGCAGCGCAAACAGGCGGTCTGGAAACACCATATATTTT.

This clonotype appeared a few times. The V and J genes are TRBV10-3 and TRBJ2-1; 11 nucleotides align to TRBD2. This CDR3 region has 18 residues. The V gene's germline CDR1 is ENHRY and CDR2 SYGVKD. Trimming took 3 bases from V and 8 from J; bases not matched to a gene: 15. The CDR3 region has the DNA TGTGCCATCAGTGAATTGACGTATAGCGGGAGGGATAGCGATGAGCAGTTCTTC. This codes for CAISELTYSGRDSDEQFF.

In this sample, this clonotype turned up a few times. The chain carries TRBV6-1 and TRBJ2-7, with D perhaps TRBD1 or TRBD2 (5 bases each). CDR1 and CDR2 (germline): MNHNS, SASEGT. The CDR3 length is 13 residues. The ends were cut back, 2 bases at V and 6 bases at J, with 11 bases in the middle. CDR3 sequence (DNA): TGTGCCAGCAGTGAATCGCCTGGGGGCGAGCAGTACTTC. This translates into CASSESPGGEQYF.